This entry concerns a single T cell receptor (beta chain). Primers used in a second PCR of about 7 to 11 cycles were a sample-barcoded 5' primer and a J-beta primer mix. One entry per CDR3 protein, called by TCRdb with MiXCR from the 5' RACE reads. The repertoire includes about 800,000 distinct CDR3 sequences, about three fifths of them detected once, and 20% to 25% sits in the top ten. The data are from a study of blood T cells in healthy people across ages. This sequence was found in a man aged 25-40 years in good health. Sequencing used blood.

The CDR3 is CASSSSGLPPYGYTF. CDR3 nucleotide sequence: TGTGCCAGCAGCTCCTCGGGCCTACCCCCCTATGGCTACACCTTC. The genes are TRBV7-2 and TRBJ1-2; D not resolved. This CDR3 spans 15 amino acids. Trimming pared 4 bases from V and 4 bases from J, leaving 16 bases between. Germline lookup yields CDR1 SGHTA and CDR2 FQGNSA.